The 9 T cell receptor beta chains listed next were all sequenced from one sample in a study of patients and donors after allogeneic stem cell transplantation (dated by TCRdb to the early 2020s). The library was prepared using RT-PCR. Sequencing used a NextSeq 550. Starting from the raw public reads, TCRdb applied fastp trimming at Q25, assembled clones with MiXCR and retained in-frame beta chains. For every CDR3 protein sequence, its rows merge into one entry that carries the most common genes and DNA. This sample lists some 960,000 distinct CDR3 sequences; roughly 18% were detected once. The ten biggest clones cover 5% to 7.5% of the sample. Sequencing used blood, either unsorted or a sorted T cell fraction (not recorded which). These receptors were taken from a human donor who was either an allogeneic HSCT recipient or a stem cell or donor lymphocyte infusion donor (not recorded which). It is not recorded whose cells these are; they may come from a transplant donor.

This chain's CDR3 is CASSFFPGQDLEKLFF. CDR3 DNA: TGTGCCAGCAGTTTTTTTCCGGGACAGGACCTTGAAAAACTGTTTTTT. The chain couples TRBV27 to TRBJ1-4; the match to TRBD1 covers 8 bases. Trimming took 3 bases from V and 7 from J; bases not matched to a gene: 10. Germline CDR1 reads MNHEY; CDR2 reads SMNVEV (reference sequence). The CDR3 sequence is 16 residues long.

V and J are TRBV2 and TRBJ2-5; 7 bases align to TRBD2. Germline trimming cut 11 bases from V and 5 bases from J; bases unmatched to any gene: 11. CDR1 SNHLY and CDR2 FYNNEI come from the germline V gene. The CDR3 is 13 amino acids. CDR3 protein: CAGASGPGETQYF. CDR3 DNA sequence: TGTGCCGGGGCTAGCGGCCCTGGGGAGACCCAGTACTTC.

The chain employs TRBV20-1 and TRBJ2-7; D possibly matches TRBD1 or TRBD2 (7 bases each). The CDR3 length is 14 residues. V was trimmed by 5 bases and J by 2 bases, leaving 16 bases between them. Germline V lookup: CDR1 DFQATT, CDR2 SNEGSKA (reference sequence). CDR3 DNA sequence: TGCAGTGCTCAAGTACAGGGGAGGGCCTACGAGCAGTACTTC. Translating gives CSAQVQGRAYEQYF.

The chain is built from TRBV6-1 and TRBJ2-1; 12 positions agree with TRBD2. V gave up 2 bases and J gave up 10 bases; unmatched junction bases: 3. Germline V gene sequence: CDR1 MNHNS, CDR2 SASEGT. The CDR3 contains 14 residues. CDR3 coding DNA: TGTGCCAGCAGTGAAAGGCTAGCGGGAGGGGAGCAGTTCTTC. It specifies CASSERLAGGEQFF.

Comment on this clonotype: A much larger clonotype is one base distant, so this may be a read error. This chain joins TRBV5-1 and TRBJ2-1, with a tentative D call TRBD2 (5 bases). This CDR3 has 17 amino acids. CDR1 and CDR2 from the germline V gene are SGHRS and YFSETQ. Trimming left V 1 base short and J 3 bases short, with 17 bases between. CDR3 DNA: TGCGCCAGCAGCTTGAACTCACTAGGACGGGTCTACAATGAGCAGTTCTTC. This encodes CASSLNSLGRVYNEQFF.

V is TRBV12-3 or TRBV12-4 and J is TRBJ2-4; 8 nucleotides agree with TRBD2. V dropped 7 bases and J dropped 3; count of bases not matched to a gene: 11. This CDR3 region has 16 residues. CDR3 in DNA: TGTGCCAGCACCTTTAGCGGGAAAGGAAACAAAAACATTCAGTACTTC. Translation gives CASTFSGKGNKNIQYF.

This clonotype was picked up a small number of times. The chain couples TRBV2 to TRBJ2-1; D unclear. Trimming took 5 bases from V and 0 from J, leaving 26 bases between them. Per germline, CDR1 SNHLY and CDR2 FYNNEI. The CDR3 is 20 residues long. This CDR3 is CASSSQPSLAIVSSYNEQFF. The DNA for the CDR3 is TGTGCCAGCAGTTCCCAACCAAGCCTGGCCATCGTGAGCTCCTACAATGAGCAGTTCTTC.

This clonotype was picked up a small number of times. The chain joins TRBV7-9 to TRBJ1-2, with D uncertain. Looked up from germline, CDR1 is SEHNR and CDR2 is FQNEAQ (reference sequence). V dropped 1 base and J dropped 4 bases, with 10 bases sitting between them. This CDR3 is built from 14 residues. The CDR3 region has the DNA TGTGCCAGCAGCTTAGAACTCCCCCCCTATGGCTACACCTTC. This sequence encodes CASSLELPPYGYTF. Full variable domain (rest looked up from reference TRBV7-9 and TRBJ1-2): DTGVSQNPRHKITKRGQNVTFRCDPISEHNRLYWYRQTLGQGPEFLTYFQNEAQLEKSRLLSDRFSAERPKGSFSTLEIQRTEQGDSAMYLCASSLELPPYGYTFGSGTRLTVV.

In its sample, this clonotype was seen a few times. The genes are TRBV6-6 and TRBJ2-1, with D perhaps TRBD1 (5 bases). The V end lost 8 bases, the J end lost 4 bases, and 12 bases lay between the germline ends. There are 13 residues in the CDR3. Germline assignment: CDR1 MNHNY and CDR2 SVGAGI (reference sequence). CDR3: CASGRQSYNEQFF. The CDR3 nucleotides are TGTGCCAGCGGTAGACAGTCATACAATGAGCAGTTCTTC.